The rows below give T cell receptor beta chains drawn from one sample of a study of blood T cell repertoires in COVID-19. Profiled with immunoSEQ multiplex PCR; TCRdb holds only in-frame clones, not every one. The sample records roughly 350,000 clones, under 95% being singletons. Sequencing input: peripheral blood. The receptors originated from a woman aged 18-29 years who had recovered from COVID-19. CDR3s include the opening cysteine and the closing phenylalanine or tryptophan. The D gene is left open where the match is weak. Clone size is not always given. Where it is, it says once, few, many or a class for expanded clones.

v_gene,j_gene,d_gene,abundance,len,CDR3nt,CDR3aa
TRBV28,TRBJ2-1,NA,NA,13,TGTGCCAGCGTTCTAGTCCCCTACAATGAGCAGTTCTTC,CASVLVPYNEQFF
TRBV29-1,TRBJ2-1,TRBD2,few,13,TGCAGCGGACAGCAGCGGGAGATGCATGAGCAGTTCTTC,CSGQQREMHEQFF
TRBV11-3,TRBJ2-1,TRBD2,NA,17,TGTGCCAGCAGCTTAGATTCGGGACTAGCGGCCTACAATGAGCAGTTCTTC,CASSLDSGLAAYNEQFF
TRBV18,TRBJ2-2,NA,NA,14,TGTGCCAGCTCACCTGCAGGGTACGGCGGGGAGCTGTTTTTT,CASSPAGYGGELFF
TRBV5-1,TRBJ1-2,TRBD1,NA,15,TGCGCCAGCAGCCCCAACAGGGGATGGAACTATGGCTACACCTTC,CASSPNRGWNYGYTF
TRBV27,TRBJ2-5,NA,NA,14,TGTGCCAGCAATTGGCGGGCAGACCAAGAGACCCAGTACTTC,CASNWRADQETQYF
TRBV6-6,TRBJ2-3,TRBD2,NA,19,TGTGCCAGCAGTCCGAAACTAGCGGGAGTCCGCCTCTCCACAGATACGCAGTATTTT,CASSPKLAGVRLSTDTQYF
TRBV7-2,TRBJ1-1,TRBD1,NA,15,TGTGCCAGCATCGAGACAGGGGACATGAACACTGAAGCTTTCTTT,CASIETGDMNTEAFF
TRBV7-9,TRBJ1-2,TRBD1,NA,17,TGTGCCAGCAGCTTAACGTTACAGACAGGGAACCTCTATGGCTACACCTTC,CASSLTLQTGNLYGYTF
TRBV7-9,TRBJ2-3,TRBD2,NA,16,TGTGCCAGCAGCGGGAGGACTAGCGGGACTACAGATACGCAGTATTTT,CASSGRTSGTTDTQYF
TRBV4-1,TRBJ1-2,NA,NA,14,TGCGCCAGCAGCCAAGATCCTCGGAACTATGGCTACACCTTC,CASSQDPRNYGYTF
TRBV3-1/TRBV3-2,TRBJ2-3,NA,NA,14,TGTGCCAGCAGCCAAGGACATTCCACAGATACGCAGTATTTT,CASSQGHSTDTQYF
TRBV23-1,TRBJ2-2,TRBD1,NA,17,TGCGCCAGCATCCCTCAAGGGGACAGGGCTTACAGCGGGGAGCTGTTTTTT,CASIPQGDRAYSGELFF
TRBV7-9,TRBJ1-2,TRBD1,NA,15,TGTGCCAGCAGCTCCCCGGGACAGCCACCCCTAGGCTACACCTTC,CASSSPGQPPLGYTF
TRBV7-2,TRBJ2-4,TRBD1,NA,15,TGTGCCAGCAGCTCTTTCGGGACAGGGGAAAACATTCAGTACTTC,CASSSFGTGENIQYF
TRBV6-5,TRBJ2-2,NA,NA,15,TGTGCCAGCAGACTCGATACTAGAAACACCGGGGAGCTGTTTTTT,CASRLDTRNTGELFF
TRBV18,TRBJ2-2,NA,NA,16,TGTGCCAGCTCAGCCACACAGGCCCCGAACACCGGGGAGCTGTTTTTT,CASSATQAPNTGELFF
TRBV5-4,TRBJ1-6,TRBD1,NA,16,TGTGCCAGCACCACCGCCGGGACAGCCTTTAATTCACCCCTCCACTTT,CASTTAGTAFNSPLHF
TRBV5-1,TRBJ2-4,NA,NA,15,TGCGCCAGCAGCTTGGGTCAGGGGACAAAAAACATTCAGTACTTC,CASSLGQGTKNIQYF
TRBV7-2,TRBJ1-1,NA,NA,13,TGTGCCAGCAGTCCACGGGGAACCGCTGAAGCTTTCTTT,CASSPRGTAEAFF
TRBV7-7,TRBJ1-5,NA,NA,16,TGTGCCAGCAGCTCCGACAGAGAGAGAAGCAATCAGCCCCAGCATTTT,CASSSDRERSNQPQHF
TRBV6-2/TRBV6-3,TRBJ1-2,NA,NA,13,TGTGCCAGCAGTTACGGAGGGATTGGGGGCTACACCTTC,CASSYGGIGGYTF
TRBV15,TRBJ2-2,NA,NA,14,TGTGCCACCAGCAGAGAGGGCAACACCGGGGAGCTGTTTTTT,CATSREGNTGELFF
TRBV12-3/TRBV12-4,TRBJ1-1,NA,NA,11,TGTGCCAGCAGTCAAGGGGGTGAAGCTTTCTTT,CASSQGGEAFF
TRBV27,TRBJ2-1,NA,NA,15,TGTGCCAGCAGTACACGACAACCCCCGTACAATGAGCAGTTCTTC,CASSTRQPPYNEQFF
TRBV30,TRBJ2-1,TRBD2,NA,22,TGTGCCTGGAGTGTAGTCGGACTAGCGGGAGGGCCAAAAGACTATTCCTACAATGAGCAGTTCTTC,CAWSVVGLAGGPKDYSYNEQFF
TRBV7-2,TRBJ2-1,NA,NA,12,TGTGCCAGCAGCCCGGGCTACAATGAGCAGTTCTTC,CASSPGYNEQFF
TRBV13,TRBJ1-1,NA,NA,11,TGTGCCAGCAGGATGGGCCATGAAGCTTTCTTT,CASRMGHEAFF
TRBV2,TRBJ1-6,NA,NA,13,TGTGCCAGCAGTGAACCTTTAAATTCACCCCTCCACTTT,CASSEPLNSPLHF
TRBV2,TRBJ1-5,NA,NA,13,TGTGCCAGCAGTAGGGACATGGGACAGCCCCAGCATTTT,CASSRDMGQPQHF
TRBV28,TRBJ1-1,NA,NA,12,TGTGCCAGCAGGACAGGGAACACTGAAGCTTTCTTT,CASRTGNTEAFF
TRBV5-1,TRBJ1-5,NA,few,15,TGCGCCAGCAGCTTGGGCGGGGGGAGCAATCAGCCCCAGCATTTT,CASSLGGGSNQPQHF
TRBV7-9,TRBJ2-1,NA,NA,15,TGTGCCAGCAGCTTAGTCACTGGAGCCTACAATGAGCAGTTCTTC,CASSLVTGAYNEQFF
TRBV6-6,TRBJ2-2,NA,NA,16,TGTGCCAGCAGTTACTCCGGGAGCCCGAACACCGGGGAGCTGTTTTTT,CASSYSGSPNTGELFF
TRBV3-1/TRBV3-2,TRBJ1-1,NA,NA,13,TGTGCCAGCAGCGCCGGCAGGGGCACTGAAGCTTTCTTT,CASSAGRGTEAFF
TRBV5-1,TRBJ1-6,NA,once,14,TGCGCCAGCAGCTTGTCTGGAGGAGAGTCACCCCTCCACTTT,CASSLSGGESPLHF
TRBV10-2,TRBJ2-1,TRBD2,NA,15,TGCGCCAGCAGTGAGCATAGCGGGAGGTTCAATGAGCAGTTCTTC,CASSEHSGRFNEQFF
TRBV30,TRBJ2-5,TRBD2,NA,20,TGTGCCTGGAGTGCGCGCTGGACTAGCGGGAGACAGGGGGAGCAAGAGACCCAGTACTTC,CAWSARWTSGRQGEQETQYF
TRBV6-5,TRBJ1-1,TRBD1,NA,15,TGTGCCAGCACCCGTGACAGGGGGCTATTTACTGAAGCTTTCTTT,CASTRDRGLFTEAFF
TRBV11-3,TRBJ2-1,TRBD1,NA,17,TGTGCCAGCAGCATGGGCCCGACAGGGGGCATGTACAATGAGCAGTTCTTC,CASSMGPTGGMYNEQFF
TRBV19,TRBJ2-3,TRBD2,NA,18,TGTGCCAGTAGTATATCCCCTAGCGGACGGGCTAGCACAGATACGCAGTATTTT,CASSISPSGRASTDTQYF
TRBV25-1,TRBJ1-2,TRBD1,NA,13,TGTGCCAGCAGTGATTTCGACAGGGTCGGCTACACCTTC,CASSDFDRVGYTF
TRBV4-1,TRBJ1-1,NA,NA,15,TGCGCCAGCAGCCAAGACAGTCTTATGAACACTGAAGCTTTCTTT,CASSQDSLMNTEAFF
TRBV6-5,TRBJ2-2,NA,NA,13,TGTGCCAGCAGTCCCTCAGCGACCGGGGAGCTGTTTTTT,CASSPSATGELFF
TRBV9,TRBJ2-3,NA,NA,14,TGTGCCAGCAGCGAGGGGACATGGTCAGATACGCAGTATTTT,CASSEGTWSDTQYF
TRBV7-9,TRBJ1-1,NA,NA,13,TGTGCCAGCAGCCCACAGGGAGACACTGAAGCTTTCTTT,CASSPQGDTEAFF
TRBV15,TRBJ1-2,TRBD1,NA,14,TGTGCCACCAGCAAAGACAGGGTTCACTATGGCTACACCTTC,CATSKDRVHYGYTF
TRBV28,TRBJ1-2,TRBD1,NA,13,TGTGCCAGCCACTCGGGGACAGGCTATGGCTACACCTTC,CASHSGTGYGYTF
TRBV19,TRBJ2-2,TRBD2,once,16,TGTGCCAGTAGTAAGACTAGCGGGAGACAAACCGGGGAGCTGTTTTTT,CASSKTSGRQTGELFF